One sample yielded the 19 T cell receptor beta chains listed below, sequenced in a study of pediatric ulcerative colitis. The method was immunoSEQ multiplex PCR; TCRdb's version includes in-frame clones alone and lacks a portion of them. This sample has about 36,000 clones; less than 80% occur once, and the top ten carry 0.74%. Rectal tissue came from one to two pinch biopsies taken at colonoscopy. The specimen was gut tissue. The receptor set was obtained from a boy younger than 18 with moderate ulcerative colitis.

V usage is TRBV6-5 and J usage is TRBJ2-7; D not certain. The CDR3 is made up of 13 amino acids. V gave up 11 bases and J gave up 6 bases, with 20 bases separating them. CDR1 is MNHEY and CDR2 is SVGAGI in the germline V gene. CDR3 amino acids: CAAKGILRTEQYF. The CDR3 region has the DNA TGTGCCGCCAAAGGGATCCTGAGGACCGAGCAGTACTTC.

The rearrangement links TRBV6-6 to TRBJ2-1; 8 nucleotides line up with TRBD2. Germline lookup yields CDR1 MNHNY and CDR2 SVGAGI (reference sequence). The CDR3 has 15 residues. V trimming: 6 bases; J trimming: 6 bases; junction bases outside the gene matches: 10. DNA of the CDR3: TGTGCCAGCAGGAATATAGCGGGAAAGGTCAATGAGCAGTTCTTC. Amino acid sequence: CASRNIAGKVNEQFF.

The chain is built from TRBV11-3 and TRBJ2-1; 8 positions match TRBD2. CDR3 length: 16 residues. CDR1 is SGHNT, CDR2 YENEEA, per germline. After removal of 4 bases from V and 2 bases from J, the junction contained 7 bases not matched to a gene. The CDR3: CASSSWREDTYNEQFF. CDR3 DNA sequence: TGTGCCAGCAGCTCTTGGCGGGAGGACACCTACAATGAGCAGTTCTTC.

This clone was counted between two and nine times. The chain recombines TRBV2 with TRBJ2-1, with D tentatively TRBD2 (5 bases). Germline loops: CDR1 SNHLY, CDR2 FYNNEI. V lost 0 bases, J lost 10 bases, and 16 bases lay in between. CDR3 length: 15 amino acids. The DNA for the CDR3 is TGTGCCAGCAGTGAAGCGGGAGTAGCTCGCCCCGAGCAGTTCTTC. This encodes CASSEAGVARPEQFF. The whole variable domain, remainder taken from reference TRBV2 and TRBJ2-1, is EPEVTQTPSHQVTQMGQEVILRCVPISNHLYFYWYRQILGQKVEFLVSFYNNEISEKSEIFDDQFSVERPDGSNFTLKIRSTKLEDSAMYFCASSEAGVARPEQFFGPGTRLTVL.

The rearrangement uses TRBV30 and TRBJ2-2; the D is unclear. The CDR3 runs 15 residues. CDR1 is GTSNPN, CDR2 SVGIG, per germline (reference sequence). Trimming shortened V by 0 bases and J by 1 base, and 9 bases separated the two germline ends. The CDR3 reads CAWSVSPENTGELFF. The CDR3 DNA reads TGTGCCTGGAGTGTATCCCCAGAGAACACCGGGGAGCTGTTTTTT. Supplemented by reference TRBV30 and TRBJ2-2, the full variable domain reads SQTIHQWPATLVQPVGSPLSLECTVEGTSNPNLYWYRQAAGRGLQLLFYSVGIGQISSEVPQNLSASRPQDRQFILSSKKLLLSDSGFYLCAWSVSPENTGELFFGEGSRLTVL.

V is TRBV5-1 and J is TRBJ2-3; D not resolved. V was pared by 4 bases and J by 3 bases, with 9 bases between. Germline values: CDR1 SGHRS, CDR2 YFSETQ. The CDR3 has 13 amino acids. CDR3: CASSPLETDTQYF. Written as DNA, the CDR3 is TGCGCCAGCAGCCCCCTAGAGACAGATACGCAGTATTTT.

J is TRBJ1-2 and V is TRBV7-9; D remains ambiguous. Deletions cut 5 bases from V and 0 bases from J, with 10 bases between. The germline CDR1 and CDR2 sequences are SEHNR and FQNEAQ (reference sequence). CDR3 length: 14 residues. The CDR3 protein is CASSPTSANYGYTF. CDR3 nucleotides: TGTGCCAGCAGCCCTACATCCGCTAACTATGGCTACACCTTC.

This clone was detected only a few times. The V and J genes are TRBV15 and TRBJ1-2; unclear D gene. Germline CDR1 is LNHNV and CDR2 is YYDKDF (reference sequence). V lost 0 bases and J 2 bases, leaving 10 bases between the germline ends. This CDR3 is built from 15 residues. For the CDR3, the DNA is TGTGCCACCAGCAGAGATCCCGCGGTAAACTATGGCTACACCTTC. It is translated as CATSRDPAVNYGYTF.

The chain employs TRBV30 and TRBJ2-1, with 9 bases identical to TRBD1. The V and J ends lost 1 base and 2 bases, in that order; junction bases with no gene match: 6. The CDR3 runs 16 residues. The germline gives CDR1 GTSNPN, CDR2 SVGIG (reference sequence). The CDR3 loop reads CAWSGGDRVTYNEQFF. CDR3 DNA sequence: TGTGCCTGGAGTGGGGGGGACAGGGTGACCTACAATGAGCAGTTCTTC.

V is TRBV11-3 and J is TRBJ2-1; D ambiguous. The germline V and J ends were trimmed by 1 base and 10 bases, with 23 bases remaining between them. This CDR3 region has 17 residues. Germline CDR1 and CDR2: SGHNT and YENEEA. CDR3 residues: CASSLAHQEKVQWEQFF. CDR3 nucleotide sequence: TGTGCCAGCAGCTTAGCCCATCAGGAGAAAGTACAATGGGAGCAGTTCTTC.

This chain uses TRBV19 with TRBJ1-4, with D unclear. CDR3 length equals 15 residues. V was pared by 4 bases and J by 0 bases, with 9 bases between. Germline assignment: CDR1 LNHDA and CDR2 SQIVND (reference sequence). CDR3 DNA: TGTGCCAGTAGTAGGGGAAGTGCAACTAATGAAAAACTGTTTTTT. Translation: CASSRGSATNEKLFF. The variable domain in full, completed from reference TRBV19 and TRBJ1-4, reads DGGITQSPKYLFRKEGQNVTLSCEQNLNHDAMYWYRQDPGQGLRLIYYSQIVNDFQKGDIAEGYSVSREKKESFPLTVTSAQKNPTAFYLCASSRGSATNEKLFFGSGTQLSVL.

CDR3 coding DNA: TGCGCCAGCAGTCATGAAACCCCTTGCACCGGGGAGCTGTTTTTT. It specifies CASSHETPCTGELFF. The chain employs TRBV23-1 and TRBJ2-2; D is unresolved. TRBV23-1 is placed among ORFs of uncertain function. The CDR3 consists of 15 residues. Trimming left V 3 bases short and J 4 bases short, with 12 bases between.

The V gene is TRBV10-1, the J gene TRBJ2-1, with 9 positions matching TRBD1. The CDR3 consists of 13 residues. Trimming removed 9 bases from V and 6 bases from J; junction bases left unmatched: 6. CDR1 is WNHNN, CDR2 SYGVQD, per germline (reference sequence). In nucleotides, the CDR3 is TGCGCCAGGGGACAGGGATACAGCAATGAGCAGTTCTTC. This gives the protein CARGQGYSNEQFF.

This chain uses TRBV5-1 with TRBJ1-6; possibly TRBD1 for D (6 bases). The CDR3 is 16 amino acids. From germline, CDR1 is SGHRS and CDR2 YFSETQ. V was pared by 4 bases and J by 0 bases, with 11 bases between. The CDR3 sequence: CASSPGQSSYNSPLHF. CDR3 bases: TGCGCCAGCAGCCCCGGACAGTCCTCCTATAATTCACCCCTCCACTTT.

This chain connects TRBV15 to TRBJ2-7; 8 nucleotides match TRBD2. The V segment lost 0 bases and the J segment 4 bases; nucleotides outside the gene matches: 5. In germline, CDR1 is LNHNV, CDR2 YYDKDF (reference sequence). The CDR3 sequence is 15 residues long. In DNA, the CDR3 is TGTGCCACCAGCAGAGATAAAAGCGGGAGATACGAGCAGTACTTC. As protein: CATSRDKSGRYEQYF.

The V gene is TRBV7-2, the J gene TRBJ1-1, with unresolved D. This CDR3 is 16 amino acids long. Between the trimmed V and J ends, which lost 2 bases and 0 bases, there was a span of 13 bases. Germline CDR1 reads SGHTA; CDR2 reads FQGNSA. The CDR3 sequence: CASSLSVLLMNTEAFF. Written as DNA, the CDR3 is TGTGCCAGCAGCTTATCGGTTCTACTTATGAACACTGAAGCTTTCTTT.

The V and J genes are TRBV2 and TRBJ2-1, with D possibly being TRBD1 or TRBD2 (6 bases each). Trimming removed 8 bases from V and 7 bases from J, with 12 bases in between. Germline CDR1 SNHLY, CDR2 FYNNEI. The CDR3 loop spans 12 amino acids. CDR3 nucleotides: TGTGCCAGCGGGGGGCTTAGGAATGAGCAGTTCTTC. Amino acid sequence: CASGGLRNEQFF.

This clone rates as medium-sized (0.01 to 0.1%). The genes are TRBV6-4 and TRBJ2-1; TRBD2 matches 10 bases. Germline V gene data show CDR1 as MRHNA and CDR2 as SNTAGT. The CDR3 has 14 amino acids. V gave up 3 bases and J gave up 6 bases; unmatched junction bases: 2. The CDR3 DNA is TGTGCCAGCAGTGAGAGCGGGGGGGCCAATGAGCAGTTCTTC. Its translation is CASSESGGANEQFF.

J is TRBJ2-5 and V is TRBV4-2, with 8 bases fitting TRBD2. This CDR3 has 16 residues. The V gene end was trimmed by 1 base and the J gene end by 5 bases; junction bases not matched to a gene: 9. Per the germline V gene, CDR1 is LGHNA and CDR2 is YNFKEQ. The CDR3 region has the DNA TGTGCCAGCAGCCAAGTAGGTCAGCGGGGGTTGGAGACCCAGTACTTC. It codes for CASSQVGQRGLETQYF.